The table lists the clone carrying this T cell receptor beta chain with a count of one. Its antigen is as yet unknown. The data derive from a study of neurological immune-mediated disorders. Study details: The study included about 35 multiple sclerosis patients, approximately 30 relapsing-remitting and 3 secondary progressive.

The starting material, 2 million PBMCs stored at -80 C, gave rise to the unsorted libraries. TCRdb reprocessed the 5' RACE reads via MiXCR and lists one record per CDR3 protein. The profile covers roughly 70,000 distinct CDR3 sequences, with roughly 5.5% appearing a single time and over 2.5% taken by the ten largest. Study results and caveats: No expanded-clone CDR3 amino acid sequence recurred across subjects, suggesting private TCR-beta repertoires.

J was trimmed by 5 bases and V by 8 bases; bases with no gene match: 8. This CDR3 region has 15 residues. In germline, CDR1 is SNHLY, CDR2 FYNNEI. The rearrangement links TRBV2 to TRBJ2-3, with 12 bases that match TRBD2. The specimen was PBMCs. This clonotype was sampled from a woman in her twenties or thirties with multiple sclerosis. The CDR3 region is CASLLAGGRGDTQYF. The CDR3 DNA reads as TGTGCCAGCCTACTAGCGGGGGGAAGAGGAGATACGCAGTATTTT.